This T cell receptor (beta chain) is from a study of cytotoxic CD8 clonotypes in ibrutinib-treated CLL. Findings of the study overall: Sampling times, which were not matched between the groups, differed between sustained-remission patients and progressing patients. Few clonotypes were public, and these shrank or held steady under treatment.

Comment on this clone: As yet, its antigen is unknown.

This CDR3 comprises 15 residues. V was shortened by 3 bases and J by 0 bases, with 8 bases between the two germline ends. The germline gives CDR1 MDHEN, CDR2 SYDVKM. TCRdb's copy holds only in-frame clones and misses some; the assay was immunoSEQ multiplex PCR. Of about 34,000 clones detected, approximately 69% appear once; the ten largest clones hold around a quarter. The rearrangement uses TRBV28 and TRBJ2-2; D ambiguous. The origin of this receptor is a human donor with chronic lymphocytic leukemia. The sequenced sample was PBMCs, obtained before ibrutinib treatment. CDR3 sequence: CASSFSATNTGELFF. The CDR3 DNA reads as TGTGCCAGCAGTTTTTCGGCAACGAACACCGGGGAGCTGTTTTTT.